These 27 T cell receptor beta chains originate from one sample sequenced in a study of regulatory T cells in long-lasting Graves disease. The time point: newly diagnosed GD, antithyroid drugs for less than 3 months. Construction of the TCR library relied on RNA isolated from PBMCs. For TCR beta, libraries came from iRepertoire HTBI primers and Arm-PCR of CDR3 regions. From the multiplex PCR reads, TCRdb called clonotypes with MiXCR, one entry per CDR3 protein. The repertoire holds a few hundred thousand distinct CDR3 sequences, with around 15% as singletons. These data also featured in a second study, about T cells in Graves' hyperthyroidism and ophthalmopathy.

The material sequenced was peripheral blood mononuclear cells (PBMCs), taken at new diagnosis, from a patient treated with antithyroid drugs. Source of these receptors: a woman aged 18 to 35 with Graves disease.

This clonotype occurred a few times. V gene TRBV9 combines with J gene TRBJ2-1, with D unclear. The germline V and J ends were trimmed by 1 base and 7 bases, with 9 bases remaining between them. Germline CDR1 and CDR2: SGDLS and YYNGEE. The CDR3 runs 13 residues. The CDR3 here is CASSVSTDNEQFF. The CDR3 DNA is TGTGCCAGCAGCGTATCCACGGATAATGAGCAGTTCTTC. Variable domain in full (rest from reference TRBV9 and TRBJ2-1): DSGVTQTPKHLITATGQRVTLRCSPRSGDLSVYWYQQSLDQGLQFLIQYYNGEERAKGNILERFSAQQFPDLHSELNLSSLELGDSALYFCASSVSTDNEQFFGPGTRLTVL.

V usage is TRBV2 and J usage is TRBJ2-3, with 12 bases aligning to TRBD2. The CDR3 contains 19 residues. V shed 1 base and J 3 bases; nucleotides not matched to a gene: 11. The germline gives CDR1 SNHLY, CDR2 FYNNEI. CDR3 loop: CASSEGLAGGPRVTDTQYF. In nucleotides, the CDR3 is TGTGCCAGCAGTGAAGGTCTAGCGGGAGGGCCAAGAGTGACAGATACGCAGTATTTT.

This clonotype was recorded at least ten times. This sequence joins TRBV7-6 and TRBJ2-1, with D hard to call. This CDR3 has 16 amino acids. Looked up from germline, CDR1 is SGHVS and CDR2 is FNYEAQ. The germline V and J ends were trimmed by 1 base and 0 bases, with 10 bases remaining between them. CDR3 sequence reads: CASSLGLSDSYNEQFF. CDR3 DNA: TGTGCCAGCAGCTTAGGACTGTCCGACTCCTACAATGAGCAGTTCTTC. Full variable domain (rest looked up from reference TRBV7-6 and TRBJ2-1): GAGVSQSPRYKVTKRGQDVALRCDPISGHVSLYWYRQALGQGPEFLTYFNYEAQQDKSGLPNDRFSAERPEGSISTLTIQRTEQRDSAMYRCASSLGLSDSYNEQFFGPGTRLTVL.

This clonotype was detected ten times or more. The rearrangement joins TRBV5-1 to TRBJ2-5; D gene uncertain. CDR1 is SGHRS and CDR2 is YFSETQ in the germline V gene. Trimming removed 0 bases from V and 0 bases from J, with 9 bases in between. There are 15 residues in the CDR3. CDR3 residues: CASSLGGSNQETQYF. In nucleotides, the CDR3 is TGCGCCAGCAGCTTGGGCGGCAGCAACCAAGAGACCCAGTACTTC. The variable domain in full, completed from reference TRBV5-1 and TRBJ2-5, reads KAGVTQTPRYLIKTRGQQVTLSCSPISGHRSVSWYQQTPGQGLQFLFEYFSETQRNKGNFPGRFSGRQFSNSRSEMNVSTLELGDSALYLCASSLGGSNQETQYFGPGTRLLVL.

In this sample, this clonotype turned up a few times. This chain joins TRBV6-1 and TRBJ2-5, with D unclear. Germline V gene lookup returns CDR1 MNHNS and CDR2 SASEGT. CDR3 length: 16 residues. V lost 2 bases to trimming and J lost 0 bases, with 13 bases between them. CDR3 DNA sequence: TGTGCCAGCAGTGAACATCCCGGATTGTACCAAGAGACCCAGTACTTC. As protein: CASSEHPGLYQETQYF.

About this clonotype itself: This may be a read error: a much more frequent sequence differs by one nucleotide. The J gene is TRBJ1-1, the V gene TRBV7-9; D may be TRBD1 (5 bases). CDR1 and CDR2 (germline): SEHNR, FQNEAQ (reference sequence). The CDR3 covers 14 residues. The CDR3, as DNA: TGTGCCAGCAGCCGCCCCGGGACGAACACTGTAGCTTTCTTT. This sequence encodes CASSRPGTNTVAFF.

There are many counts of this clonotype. CDR3 residues: CASSLGLTDTQYF. CDR3 bases: TGCGCCAGCAGCTTGGGTCTCACAGATACGCAGTATTTT. This chain links TRBV5-1 with TRBJ2-3, with D unresolved. V lost 0 bases to trimming and J lost 2 bases, with 4 bases between them. CDR1 is SGHRS, CDR2 YFSETQ, per germline. CDR3 length: 13 residues. Complete variable domain (other parts from reference TRBV5-1 and TRBJ2-3): KAGVTQTPRYLIKTRGQQVTLSCSPISGHRSVSWYQQTPGQGLQFLFEYFSETQRNKGNFPGRFSGRQFSNSRSEMNVSTLELGDSALYLCASSLGLTDTQYFGPGTRLTVL.

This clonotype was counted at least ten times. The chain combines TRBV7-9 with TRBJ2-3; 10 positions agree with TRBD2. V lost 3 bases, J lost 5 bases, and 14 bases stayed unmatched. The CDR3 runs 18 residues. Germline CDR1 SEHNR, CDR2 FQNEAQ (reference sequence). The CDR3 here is CASSFPPLGLAERDTQYF. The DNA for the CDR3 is TGTGCCAGCAGCTTCCCGCCCCTAGGACTAGCGGAAAGAGATACGCAGTATTTT.

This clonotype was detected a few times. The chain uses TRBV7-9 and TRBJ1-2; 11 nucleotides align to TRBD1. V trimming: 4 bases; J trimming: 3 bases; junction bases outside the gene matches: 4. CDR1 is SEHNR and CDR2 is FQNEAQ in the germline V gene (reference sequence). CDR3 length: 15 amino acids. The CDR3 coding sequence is TGTGCCAGCAGCTCGGACAGGGGGCATGACTATGGCTACACCTTC. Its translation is CASSSDRGHDYGYTF.

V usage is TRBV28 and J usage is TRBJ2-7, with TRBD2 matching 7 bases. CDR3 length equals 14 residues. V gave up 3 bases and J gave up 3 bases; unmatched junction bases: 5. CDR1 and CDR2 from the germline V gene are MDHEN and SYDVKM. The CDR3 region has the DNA TGTGCCAGCAGTTTGAGTCTAGCGGTCTACGAGCAGTACTTC. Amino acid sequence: CASSLSLAVYEQYF.

As DNA, the CDR3 is TGCGCCAGCAGCTCCGACAGGGCGGAGACCCAGTACTTC. This gives the protein CASSSDRAETQYF. The V and J genes are TRBV5-1 and TRBJ2-5, with 7 bases aligning to TRBD1. The J segment lost 5 bases and the V segment lost 3 bases, leaving 4 bases of the junction unmatched. Germline-derived CDR1 and CDR2 are SGHRS and YFSETQ. The CDR3 loop spans 13 amino acids.

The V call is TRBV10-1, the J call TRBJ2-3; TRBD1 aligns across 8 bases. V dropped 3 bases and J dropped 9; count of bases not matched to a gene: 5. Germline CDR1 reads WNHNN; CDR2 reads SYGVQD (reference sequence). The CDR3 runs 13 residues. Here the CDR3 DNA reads TGCGCCAGCAGTGATTTCCGGACAGGGACGCAGTATTTT. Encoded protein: CASSDFRTGTQYF.

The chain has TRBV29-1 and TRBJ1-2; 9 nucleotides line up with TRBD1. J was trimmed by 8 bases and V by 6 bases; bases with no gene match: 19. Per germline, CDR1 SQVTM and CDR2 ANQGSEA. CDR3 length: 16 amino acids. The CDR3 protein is CSVTTWGQGVGGGYTF. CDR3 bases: TGCAGCGTCACCACCTGGGGACAGGGTGTCGGAGGGGGCTACACCTTC. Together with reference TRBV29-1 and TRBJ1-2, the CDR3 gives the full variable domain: SAVISQKPSRDICQRGTSLTIQCQVDSQVTMMFWYRQQPGQSLTLIATANQGSEATYESGFVIDKFPISRPNLTFSTLTVSNMSPEDSSIYLCSVTTWGQGVGGGYTFGSGTRLTVV.

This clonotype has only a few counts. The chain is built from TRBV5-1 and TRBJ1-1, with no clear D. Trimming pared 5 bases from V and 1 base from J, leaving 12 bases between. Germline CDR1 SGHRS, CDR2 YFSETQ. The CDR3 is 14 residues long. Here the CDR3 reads CASRTAGKNTEAFF. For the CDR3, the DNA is TGCGCCAGCAGAACGGCGGGGAAGAACACTGAAGCTTTCTTT.

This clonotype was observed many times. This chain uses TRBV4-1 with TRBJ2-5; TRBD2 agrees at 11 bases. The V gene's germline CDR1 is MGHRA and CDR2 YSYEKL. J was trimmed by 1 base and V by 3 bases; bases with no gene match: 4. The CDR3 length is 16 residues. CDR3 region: CASSQEGLAAQETQYF. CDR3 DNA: TGCGCCAGCAGCCAGGAGGGACTAGCGGCCCAAGAGACCCAGTACTTC.

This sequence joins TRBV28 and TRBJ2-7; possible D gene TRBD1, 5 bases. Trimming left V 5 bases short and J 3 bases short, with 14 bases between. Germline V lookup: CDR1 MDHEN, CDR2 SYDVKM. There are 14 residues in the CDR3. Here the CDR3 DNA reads TGTGCCAGCAGTCCCTGGGGCAGCAACTACGAGCAGTACTTC. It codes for CASSPWGSNYEQYF.

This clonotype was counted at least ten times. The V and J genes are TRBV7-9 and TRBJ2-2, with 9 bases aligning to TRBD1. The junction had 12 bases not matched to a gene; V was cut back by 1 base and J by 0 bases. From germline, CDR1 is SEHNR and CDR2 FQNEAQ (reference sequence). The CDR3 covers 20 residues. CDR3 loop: CASSLDPGQGHFANTGELFF. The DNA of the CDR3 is TGTGCCAGCAGCTTAGATCCGGGACAGGGCCATTTCGCGAACACCGGGGAGCTGTTTTTT.

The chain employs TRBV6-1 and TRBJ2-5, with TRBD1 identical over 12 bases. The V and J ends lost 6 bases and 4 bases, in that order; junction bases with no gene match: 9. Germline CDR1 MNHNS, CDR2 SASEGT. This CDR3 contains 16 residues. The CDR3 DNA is TGTGCCAGCAGGAGCTGGGGACAGGGGGCTGGAGAGACCCAGTACTTC. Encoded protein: CASRSWGQGAGETQYF.

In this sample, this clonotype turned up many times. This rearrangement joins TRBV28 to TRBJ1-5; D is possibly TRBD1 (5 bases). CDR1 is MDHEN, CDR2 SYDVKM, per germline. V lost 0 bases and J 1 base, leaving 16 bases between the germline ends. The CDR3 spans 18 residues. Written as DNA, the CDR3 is TGTGCCAGCAGTTTATGGGGGTGGGGCAGGGCGAGCAATCAGCCCCAGCATTTT. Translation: CASSLWGWGRASNQPQHF.

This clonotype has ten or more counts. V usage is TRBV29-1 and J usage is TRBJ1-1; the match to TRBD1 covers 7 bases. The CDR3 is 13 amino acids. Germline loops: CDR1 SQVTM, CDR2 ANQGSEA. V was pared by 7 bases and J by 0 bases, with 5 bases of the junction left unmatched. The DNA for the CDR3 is TGCAGCGGGGCACAGGGGATGAACACTGAAGCTTTCTTT. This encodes CSGAQGMNTEAFF.

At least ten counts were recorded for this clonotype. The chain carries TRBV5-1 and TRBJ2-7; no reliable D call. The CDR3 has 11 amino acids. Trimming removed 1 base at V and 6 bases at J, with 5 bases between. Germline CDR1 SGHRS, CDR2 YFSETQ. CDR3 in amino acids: CASSLFGEQYF. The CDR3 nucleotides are TGCGCCAGCAGCTTGTTTGGCGAGCAGTACTTC. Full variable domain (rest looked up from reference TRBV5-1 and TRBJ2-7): KAGVTQTPRYLIKTRGQQVTLSCSPISGHRSVSWYQQTPGQGLQFLFEYFSETQRNKGNFPGRFSGRQFSNSRSEMNVSTLELGDSALYLCASSLFGEQYFGPGTRLTVT.

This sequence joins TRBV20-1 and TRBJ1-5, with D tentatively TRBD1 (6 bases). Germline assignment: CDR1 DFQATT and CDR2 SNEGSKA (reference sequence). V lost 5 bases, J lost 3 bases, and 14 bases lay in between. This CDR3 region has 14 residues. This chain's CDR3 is CSAGGQNPNQPQHF. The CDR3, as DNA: TGCAGTGCTGGAGGACAGAACCCCAATCAGCCCCAGCATTTT.

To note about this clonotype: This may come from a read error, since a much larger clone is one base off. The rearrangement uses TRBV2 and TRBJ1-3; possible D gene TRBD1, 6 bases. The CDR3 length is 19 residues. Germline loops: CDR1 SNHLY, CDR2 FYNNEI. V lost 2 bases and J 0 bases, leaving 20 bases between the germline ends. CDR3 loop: CASSESRLAGTRSGNTIYF. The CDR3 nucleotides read TGTGCCAGCAGTGAATCACGCTTGGCCGGGACACGCTCTGGAAACACCATATATTTT.

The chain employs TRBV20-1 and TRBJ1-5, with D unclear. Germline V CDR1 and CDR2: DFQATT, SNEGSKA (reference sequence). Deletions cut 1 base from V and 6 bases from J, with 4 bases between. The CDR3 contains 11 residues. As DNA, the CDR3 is TGCAGTGCTAGAGCAGGTCAGCCCCAGCATTTT. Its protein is CSARAGQPQHF.

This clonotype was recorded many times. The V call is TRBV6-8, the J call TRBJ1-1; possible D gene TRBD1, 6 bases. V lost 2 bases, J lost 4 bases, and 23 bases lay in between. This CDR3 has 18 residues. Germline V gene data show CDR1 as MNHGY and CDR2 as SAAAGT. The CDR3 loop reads CASSYVQGPGGTLTEAFF. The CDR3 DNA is TGTGCCAGCAGTTACGTCCAGGGGCCGGGAGGGACGCTCACTGAAGCTTTCTTT.

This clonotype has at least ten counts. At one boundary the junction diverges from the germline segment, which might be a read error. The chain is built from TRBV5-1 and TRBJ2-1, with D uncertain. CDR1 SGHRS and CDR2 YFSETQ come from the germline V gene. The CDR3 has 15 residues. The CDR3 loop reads CASSLVGSSYNEQFF. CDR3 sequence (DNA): TGTGCCAGCAGCTTAGTGGGCAGCTCCTACAATGAGCAGTTCTTC.

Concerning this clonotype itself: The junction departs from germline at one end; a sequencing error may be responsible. CDR3 nucleotides: TGTGCCAGCAGATTAACAGGGGCTAATGAAAAACTGGTTTTT. Amino acids: CASRLTGANEKLVF. V is TRBV27 and J is TRBJ1-4; 7 bases are a match to TRBD1. Per the germline V gene, CDR1 is MNHEY and CDR2 is SMNVEV (reference sequence). The length of the CDR3 is 14 residues. Based on the CDR3 plus reference TRBV27 and TRBJ1-4, the full variable domain is EAQVTQNPRYLITVTGKKLTVTCSQNMNHEYMSWYRQDPGLGLRQIYYSMNVEVTDKGDVPEGYKVSRKEKRNFPLILESPSPNQTSLYFCASRLTGANEKLVFGSGTQLSVL.